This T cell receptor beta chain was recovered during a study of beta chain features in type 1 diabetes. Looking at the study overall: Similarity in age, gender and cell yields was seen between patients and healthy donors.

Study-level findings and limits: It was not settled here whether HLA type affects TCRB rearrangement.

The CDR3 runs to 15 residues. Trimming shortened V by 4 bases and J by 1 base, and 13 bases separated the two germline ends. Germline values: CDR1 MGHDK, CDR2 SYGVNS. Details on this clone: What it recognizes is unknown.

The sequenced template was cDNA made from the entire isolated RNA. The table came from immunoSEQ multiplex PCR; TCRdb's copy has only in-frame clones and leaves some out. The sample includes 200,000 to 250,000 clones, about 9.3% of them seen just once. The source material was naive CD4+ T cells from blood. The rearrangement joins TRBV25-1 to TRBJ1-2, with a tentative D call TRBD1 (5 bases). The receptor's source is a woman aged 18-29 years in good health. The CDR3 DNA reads TGTGCCAGCAGTGGCGGGGCAGGAGGTAACTATGGCTACACCTTC. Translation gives CASSGGAGGNYGYTF.